The clone carrying this TCR beta chain was observed many times. Its antigen is still unknown. The data originate from a study of HIV-infected patients and healthy controls. Study-wide findings and caveats: MAIT alpha-chain CDR3s were frequent in healthy controls, depleted in HIV+. Significantly higher mean Gini indices appeared in HIV-infected repertoires, possibly reflecting oligoclonality.

Follow-up blood was drawn about 14 weeks, roughly three months, after antiretroviral therapy began. The repertoire came from unfractionated whole blood and reflected all unsorted peripheral T cells. The germline V gene has CDR1 SGHDN and CDR2 FVKESK. V trimming: 4 bases; J trimming: 12 bases; junction bases outside the gene matches: 9. CDR3 length: 13 residues. cDNA was made from approximately 0.55 ug RNA using alpha and beta constant primers. Alpha and beta chain libraries were made separately by chain-specific third strand synthesis with multiplexing indices. One primer pair amplified all rearrangements per chain; each cDNA got molecular barcodes. TCRdb analysed the 5' RACE reads with MiXCR anew, one entry per CDR3 protein. The sample yields about 14,000 distinct CDR3 sequences, 10% to 15% seen once.

The clonotype was recovered from an adult with HIV infection. The donor label of this sample is uncertain. This sample comprised blood, obtained during antiretroviral therapy. The chain links TRBV14 to TRBJ2-1, with 7 positions matching TRBD2. CDR3 nucleotide sequence: TGTGCCAGCAGCCCCAGAGGAAGCGGGGCGCAGTTCTTC. Translating it yields CASSPRGSGAQFF.